Listed below are T cell receptor beta chains from one sample, sequenced in a study of blood T cells in healthy people across ages. TCRdb analysed the 5' RACE reads with MiXCR anew, one entry per CDR3 protein. The sample consists of 950,000 to 1,200,000 distinct CDR3 sequences, approximately 38% of them appearing once. The sequenced material came from blood. The receptors were sampled from a man aged 18 to 29 in good health. The conserved cysteine and the conserved F or W are not part of the CDR3 here. Each record gives: V gene, clone size, J gene, CDR3 protein. Clone size is shown for a subset of rows, as once, few, many or a class of expanded clone.

>TRBV7-3|few|TRBJ2-3
ASSPFPGDTQY
>TRBV29-1|few|TRBJ1-2
SVERAGQDGYT
>TRBV5-1|NA|TRBJ1-2
ASSEDRVYGYT
>TRBV5-6|NA|TRBJ2-1
ASSLGGGAWNEQF
>TRBV20-1|many|TRBJ2-3
SARAWPGVTDTQY
>TRBV20-1|NA|TRBJ1-2
SARAGDLANYGYT
>TRBV20-1|NA|TRBJ2-3
SAVPSGTSTDTQY
>TRBV7-2|NA|TRBJ1-1
ASSVEQGQGGF
>TRBV7-2|NA|TRBJ2-7
ASSLTRASYNEQY
>TRBV10-3|NA|TRBJ2-5
AIGESWMDRSQETQY
>TRBV7-9|NA|TRBJ1-1
ASSLGAGGLTLTEAF
>TRBV4-2|NA|TRBJ1-1
ASSPRGEGLLDGGTEAF
>TRBV6-2/TRBV6-3|NA|TRBJ1-5
ASTLGRRGNQPQH
>TRBV9|many|TRBJ1-1
ASSVDKNTEAF
>TRBV12-3/TRBV12-4|NA|TRBJ1-4
ASRPDRGGEKLF
>TRBV3-1|NA|TRBJ1-1
ASSQDWRGSNTEAF
>TRBV3-1|NA|TRBJ2-1
ASSQDGAGYNEQF
>TRBV7-2|NA|TRBJ1-4
ASSGTGAGSEKLF
>TRBV29-1|NA|TRBJ2-1
SVEGQPQETQF
>TRBV12-3/TRBV12-4|NA|NA
ASSPRGVGYEQY
>TRBV5-1|few|TRBJ2-3
ASGTSGPTDTQY
>TRBV5-1|NA|TRBJ2-7
ASSLVSGGESYEQY
>TRBV20-1|few|TRBJ1-2
SARVDGYT
>TRBV7-2|many|TRBJ2-3
ASSLVVAAKNTDTQY
>TRBV6-2/TRBV6-3|NA|TRBJ1-2
ASSYPDGTAYGYT
>TRBV10-3|few|TRBJ1-1
ATEASTGTNTEAF
>TRBV20-1|many|TRBJ2-5
SAPPFEGLVQY
>TRBV28|many|TRBJ2-1
ASSPDRGIYNEQF
>TRBV4-1|many|TRBJ2-5
ASSPVEVQETQY
>TRBV27|NA|TRBJ1-6
ASSFRGRGNNSPLH
>TRBV10-3|NA|TRBJ2-1
AISGYRTSQGEQF
>TRBV5-5|few|TRBJ1-4
ASSPRKPNEKLF
>TRBV28|NA|NA
ASSLLPNRGEQY
>TRBV12-3/TRBV12-4|many|TRBJ2-3
ASSPGLAGSTDTQY
>TRBV10-3|NA|TRBJ1-4
AISESGAHHPCIGEKLF
>TRBV3-1|few|TRBJ1-2
ASSQGRTNYGYT
>TRBV10-3|many|TRBJ2-1
AISESMAGTYNEQF
>TRBV4-1|NA|TRBJ2-3
ASSPRALAASDTQY
>TRBV14|NA|TRBJ2-2
ASSPETGSHTGELF
>TRBV27|NA|NA
ASSPLTSGGALETQY
>TRBV6-1|NA|TRBJ2-3
ASSEAVGDTQY
>TRBV6-5|NA|TRBJ2-3
ASSYQSGTGGGRDTDTQY
>TRBV7-2|NA|TRBJ2-3
ASSLPTSDTDTQY
>TRBV12-3/TRBV12-4|few|TRBJ1-2
ASSLVNGYT
>TRBV11-2|NA|TRBJ2-1
ASSLFYNNEQF
>TRBV9|few|TRBJ2-1
ASSGNEKF
>TRBV12-3/TRBV12-4|many|TRBJ1-5
ASRRTGGNQPQH
>TRBV19|NA|TRBJ2-1
ASSSRTSVKEQF
>TRBV27|NA|TRBJ1-4
ASSPGLVGEKLF
>TRBV7-9|few|TRBJ1-2
ASSLAGRPNGYT
>TRBV12-3/TRBV12-4|few|TRBJ1-2
ASTLGTGTSGYT
>TRBV4-1|NA|TRBJ1-5
ASSQESRGMKPQH
>TRBV20-1|few|TRBJ2-6
SAKQGRGANVLT